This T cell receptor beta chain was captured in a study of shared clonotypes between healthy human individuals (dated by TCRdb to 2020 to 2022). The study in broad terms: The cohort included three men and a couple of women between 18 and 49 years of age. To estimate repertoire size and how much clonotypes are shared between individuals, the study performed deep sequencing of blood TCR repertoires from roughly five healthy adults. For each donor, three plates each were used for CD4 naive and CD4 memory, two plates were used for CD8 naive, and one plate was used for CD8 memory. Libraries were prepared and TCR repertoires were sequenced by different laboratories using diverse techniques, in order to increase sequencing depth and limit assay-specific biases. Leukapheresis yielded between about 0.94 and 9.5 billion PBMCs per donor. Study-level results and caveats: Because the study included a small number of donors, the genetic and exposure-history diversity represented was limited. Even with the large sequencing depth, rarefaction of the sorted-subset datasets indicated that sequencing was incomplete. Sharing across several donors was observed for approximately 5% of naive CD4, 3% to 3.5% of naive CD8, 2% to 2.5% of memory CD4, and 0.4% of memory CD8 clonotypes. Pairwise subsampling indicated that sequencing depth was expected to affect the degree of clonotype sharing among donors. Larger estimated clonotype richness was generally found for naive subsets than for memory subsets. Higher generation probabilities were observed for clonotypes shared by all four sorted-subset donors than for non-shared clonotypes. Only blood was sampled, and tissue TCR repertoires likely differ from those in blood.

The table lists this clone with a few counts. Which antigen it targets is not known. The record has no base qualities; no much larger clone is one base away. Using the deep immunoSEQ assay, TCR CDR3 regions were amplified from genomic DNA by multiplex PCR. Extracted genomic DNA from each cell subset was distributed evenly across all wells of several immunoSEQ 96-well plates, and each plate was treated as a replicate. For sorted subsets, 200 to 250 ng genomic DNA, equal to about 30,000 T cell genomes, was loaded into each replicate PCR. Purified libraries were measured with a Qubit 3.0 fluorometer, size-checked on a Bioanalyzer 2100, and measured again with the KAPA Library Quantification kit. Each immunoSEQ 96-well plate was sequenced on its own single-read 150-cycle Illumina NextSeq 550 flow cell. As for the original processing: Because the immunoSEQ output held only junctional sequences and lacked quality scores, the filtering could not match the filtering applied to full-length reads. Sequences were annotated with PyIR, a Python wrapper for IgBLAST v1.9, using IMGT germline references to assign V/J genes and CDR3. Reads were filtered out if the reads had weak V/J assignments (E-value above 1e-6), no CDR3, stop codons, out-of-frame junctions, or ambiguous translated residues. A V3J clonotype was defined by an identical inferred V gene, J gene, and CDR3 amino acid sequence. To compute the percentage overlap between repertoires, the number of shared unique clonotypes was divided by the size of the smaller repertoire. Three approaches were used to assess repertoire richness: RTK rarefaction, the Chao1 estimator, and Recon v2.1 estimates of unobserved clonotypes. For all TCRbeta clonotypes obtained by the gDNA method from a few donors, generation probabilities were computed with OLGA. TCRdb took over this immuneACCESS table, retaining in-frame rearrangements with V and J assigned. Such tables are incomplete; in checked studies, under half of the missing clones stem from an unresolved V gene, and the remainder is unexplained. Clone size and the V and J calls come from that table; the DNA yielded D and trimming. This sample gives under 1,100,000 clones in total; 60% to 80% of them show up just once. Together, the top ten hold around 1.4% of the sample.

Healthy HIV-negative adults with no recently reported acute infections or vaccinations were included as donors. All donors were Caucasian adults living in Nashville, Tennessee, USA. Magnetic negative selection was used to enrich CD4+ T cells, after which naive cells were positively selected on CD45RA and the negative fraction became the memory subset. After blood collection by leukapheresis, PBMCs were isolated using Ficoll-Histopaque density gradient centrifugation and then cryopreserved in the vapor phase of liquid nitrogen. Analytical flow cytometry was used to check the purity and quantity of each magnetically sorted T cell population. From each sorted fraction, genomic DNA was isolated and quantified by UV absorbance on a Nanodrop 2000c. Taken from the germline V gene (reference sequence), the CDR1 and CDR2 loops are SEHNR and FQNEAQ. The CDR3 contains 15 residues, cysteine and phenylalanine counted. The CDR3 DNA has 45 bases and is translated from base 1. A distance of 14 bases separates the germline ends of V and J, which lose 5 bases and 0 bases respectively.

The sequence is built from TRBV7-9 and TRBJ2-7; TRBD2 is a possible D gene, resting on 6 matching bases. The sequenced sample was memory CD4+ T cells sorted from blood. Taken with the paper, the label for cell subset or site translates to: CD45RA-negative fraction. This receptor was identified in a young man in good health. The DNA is TGTGCCAGCAGCCTTTGGGACTTACTCTCCTACGAGCAGTACTTC. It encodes CASSLWDLLSYEQYF.